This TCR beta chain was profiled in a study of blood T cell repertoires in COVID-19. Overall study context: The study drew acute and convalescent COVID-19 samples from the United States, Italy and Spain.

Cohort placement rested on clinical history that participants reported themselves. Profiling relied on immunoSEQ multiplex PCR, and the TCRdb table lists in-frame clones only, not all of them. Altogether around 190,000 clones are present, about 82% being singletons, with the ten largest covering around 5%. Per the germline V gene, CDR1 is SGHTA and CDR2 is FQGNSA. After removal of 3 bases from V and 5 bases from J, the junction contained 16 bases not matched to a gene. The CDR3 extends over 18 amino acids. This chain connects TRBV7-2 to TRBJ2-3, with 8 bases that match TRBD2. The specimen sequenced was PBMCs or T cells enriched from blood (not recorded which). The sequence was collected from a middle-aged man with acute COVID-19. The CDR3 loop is CASSFVPGLGLVIDTQYF. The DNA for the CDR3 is TGTGCCAGCAGCTTTGTGCCGGGACTAGGGTTGGTAATAGATACGCAGTATTTT. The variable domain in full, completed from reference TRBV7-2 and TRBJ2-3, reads GAGVSQSPSNKVTEKGKDVELRCDPISGHTALYWYRQSLGQGLEFLIYFQGNSAPDKSGLPSDRFSAERTGGSVSTLTIQRTQQEDSAVYLCASSFVPGLGLVIDTQYFGPGTRLTVL.